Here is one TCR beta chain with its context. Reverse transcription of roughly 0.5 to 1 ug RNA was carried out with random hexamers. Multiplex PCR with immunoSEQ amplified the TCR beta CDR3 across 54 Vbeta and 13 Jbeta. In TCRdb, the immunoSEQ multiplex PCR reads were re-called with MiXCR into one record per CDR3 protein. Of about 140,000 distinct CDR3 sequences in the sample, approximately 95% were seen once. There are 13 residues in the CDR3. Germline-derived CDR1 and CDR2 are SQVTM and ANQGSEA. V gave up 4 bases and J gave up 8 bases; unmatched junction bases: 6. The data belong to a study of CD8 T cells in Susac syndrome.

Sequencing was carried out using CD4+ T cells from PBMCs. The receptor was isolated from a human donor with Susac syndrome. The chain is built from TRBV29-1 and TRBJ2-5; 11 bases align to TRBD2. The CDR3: CSVGLAGGLTQYF. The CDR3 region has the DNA TGCAGCGTTGGTCTAGCGGGAGGTTTAACCCAGTACTTC.